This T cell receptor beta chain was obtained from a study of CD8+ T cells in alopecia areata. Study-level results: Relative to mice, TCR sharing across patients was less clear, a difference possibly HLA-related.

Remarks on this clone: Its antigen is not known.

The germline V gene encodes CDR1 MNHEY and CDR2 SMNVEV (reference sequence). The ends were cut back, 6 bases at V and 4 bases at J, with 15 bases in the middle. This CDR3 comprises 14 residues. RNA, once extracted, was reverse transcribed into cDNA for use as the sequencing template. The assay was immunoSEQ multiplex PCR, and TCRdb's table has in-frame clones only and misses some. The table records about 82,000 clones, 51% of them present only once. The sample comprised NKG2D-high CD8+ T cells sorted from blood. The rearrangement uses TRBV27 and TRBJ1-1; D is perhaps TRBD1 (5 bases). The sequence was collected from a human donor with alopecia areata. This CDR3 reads CASSPTGTFTEAFF. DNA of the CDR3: TGTGCCAGCAGCCCAACCGGGACCTTCACTGAAGCTTTCTTT.